The 7 T cell receptor beta chains given below trace back to one sample, sequenced in a study of blood T cell repertoires in COVID-19. Here immunoSEQ multiplex PCR was the method, and the copy in TCRdb shows in-frame clones only, minus some. The sample holds tens of thousands of clones, 88% seen once. Sequenced material: peripheral blood. These receptors were taken from a human donor in a cohort sampled during active COVID-19.

The V gene is TRBV25-1, the J gene TRBJ2-1, with TRBD2 identical over 11 bases. The CDR3 is 14 residues long. From germline, CDR1 is MGHDK and CDR2 SYGVNS. V trimming: 7 bases; J trimming: 4 bases; junction bases outside the gene matches: 3. CDR3 coding DNA: TGTGCCAGCACTCCTAGCGGGAGGTACAATGAGCAGTTCTTC. The encoded protein is CASTPSGRYNEQFF.

CDR3 sequence: CASCGGSNQETQYF. For the CDR3, the DNA is TGTGCCAGCTGCGGCGGCTCCAACCAAGAGACCCAGTACTTC. This chain joins TRBV2 and TRBJ2-5; no clear D gene. The germline CDR1 and CDR2 sequences are SNHLY and FYNNEI. The V gene lost 8 bases and the J gene lost 0 bases, with 13 bases spanning the gap. The CDR3 totals 14 residues.

The genes are TRBV9 and TRBJ2-5; 7 bases align to TRBD2. The junction had 5 bases not matched to a gene; V was cut back by 3 bases and J by 3 bases. Germline CDR1 reads SGDLS; CDR2 reads YYNGEE. The CDR3 extends over 14 amino acids. The CDR3 protein is CASSAGTNKETQYF. The CDR3 DNA reads TGTGCCAGCAGCGCGGGGACTAACAAAGAGACCCAGTACTTC.

The sample holds a few counts of this clone. The V call is TRBV27, the J call TRBJ1-2; 9 bases match TRBD1. Germline V gives CDR1 MNHEY, CDR2 SMNVEV (reference sequence). J lost 8 bases, V lost 6 bases, and 19 bases had no gene match. This CDR3 contains 17 residues. In DNA form, the CDR3 reads TGTGCCAGCAGCTACCGGGGGACAGGGTTTGCCTCAGGGGGCTACACCTTC. Protein sequence: CASSYRGTGFASGGYTF.

V and J are TRBV6-5 and TRBJ1-5; D not resolved. Germline CDR1 MNHEY, CDR2 SVGAGI. The CDR3 loop spans 13 amino acids. V was shortened by 7 bases and J by 0 bases, with 7 bases between the two germline ends. The CDR3 DNA reads as TGTGCCAGCACCGGTAATAGCAATCAGCCCCAGCATTTT. It encodes CASTGNSNQPQHF.

The J gene is TRBJ2-2, the V gene TRBV7-8, with 11 bases fitting TRBD2. The J segment lost 1 base and the V segment lost 5 bases, leaving 12 bases of the junction unmatched. The CDR3 loop spans 19 amino acids. From germline, CDR1 is SGHVS and CDR2 FQNEAQ. The CDR3 coding sequence is TGTGCCAGCAGCGAAACTATCGGACTAGCGGGCCAGAACACCGGGGAGCTGTTTTTT. This gives the protein CASSETIGLAGQNTGELFF.

In DNA, the CDR3 is TGTGCCAGCAGCCAAGAAGATTCGAGGCGTCGGGCAGGGCGCAGCTATGGCTACACCTTC. Encoded protein: CASSQEDSRRRAGRSYGYTF. The chain carries TRBV3-1 (or the pseudogene TRBV3-2) and TRBJ1-2; possible D gene TRBD1, 5 bases. The V gene's germline CDR1 is LGHDT and CDR2 YNNKEL (reference sequence). The ends were cut back, 0 bases at V and 4 bases at J, with 27 bases in the middle. This CDR3 contains 20 residues.